This T cell receptor beta chain was identified in a study of blood T cell repertoires in COVID-19. Sequenced by immunoSEQ multiplex PCR; TCRdb stores in-frame clones only, minus some. The sample holds about 350,000 clones, roughly 84% seen once. This CDR3 contains 16 residues. Germline V gene data show CDR1 as LGHNA and CDR2 as YNFKEQ. Trimming left V 4 bases short and J 4 bases short, with 14 bases between. The specimen was PBMCs or T cells enriched from blood (not recorded which). This receptor was identified in a woman aged 30 to 39 who had recovered from COVID-19. This chain uses TRBV4-2 with TRBJ1-6; D gene unclear. CDR3: CASSRERADYNSPLHF. In nucleotides, the CDR3 is TGTGCCAGCAGCCGGGAGAGGGCCGATTATAATTCACCCCTCCACTTT.